One sample yielded the 20 T cell receptor beta chains listed below, sequenced in a study of regulatory T cells in long-lasting Graves disease. CDR3 regions were amplified by Arm-PCR using iRepertoire HTBI primers to build TCR beta libraries. TCRdb passed the multiplex PCR reads through MiXCR, listing each CDR3 protein once. The sample carries hundreds of thousands of distinct CDR3 sequences, over 15% recorded once. Regarding time point: newly diagnosed GD, antithyroid drugs for less than 3 months. PBMC-derived RNA was used for the TCR library. The sequencing used peripheral blood mononuclear cells (PBMCs), collected at new diagnosis, from a patient treated with antithyroid drugs. The source of these receptors is a female donor with Graves disease.

As for this clonotype: Possible read error: a much larger clone is one base away. The chain employs TRBV2 and TRBJ1-3; tentative D call: TRBD1 (5 bases). The germline V gene encodes CDR1 SNHLY and CDR2 FYNNEI. The CDR3 is 15 amino acids. For the CDR3, the DNA is TGTGCCAGCGGGGGGTGGGCCCTCTCTGGAAACGCCATATATTTT. It is translated as CASGGWALSGNAIYF.

In its sample, this clonotype was seen many times. The CDR3 loop is CASRTDSYEQYF. Written as DNA, the CDR3 is TGTGCCAGCAGGACTGACTCCTACGAGCAGTACTTC. The chain links TRBV2 to TRBJ2-7; D unresolved. The germline V gene has CDR1 SNHLY and CDR2 FYNNEI. The V and J ends lost 6 bases and 0 bases respectively, with 6 bases between them. This CDR3 region has 12 residues.

This clonotype was counted at least ten times. The chain is built from TRBV11-2 and TRBJ2-2; D may be TRBD2 (6 bases). Germline-derived CDR1 and CDR2 are SGHAT and FQNNGV. This CDR3 has 16 amino acids. V was clipped by 1 base and J by 6 bases, with 15 bases between them. CDR3 region: CASSLGRASGAGELFF. The DNA for the CDR3 is TGTGCCAGCAGCTTAGGGCGAGCCTCGGGAGCCGGGGAGCTGTTTTTT.

As for this clonotype: Just one base apart from a much larger clone, this may be a read error. The chain carries TRBV7-9 and TRBJ2-1; 16 bases line up with TRBD2. The CDR3 has 17 amino acids. The germline gives CDR1 SEHNR, CDR2 FQNEAQ (reference sequence). V shed 6 bases, J shed 6 bases, and the junction held 8 bases outside the gene matches. CDR3 loop: CASRHAGTSGRGNEQFF. The CDR3 DNA follows: TGTGCCAGCAGACATGCCGGGACTAGCGGGAGGGGCAATGAGCAGTTCTTC.

The genes are TRBV27 and TRBJ1-5; D not certain. Germline assignment: CDR1 MNHEY and CDR2 SMNVEV (reference sequence). The CDR3 is 14 residues long. The V and J ends lost 5 bases and 9 bases respectively, with 17 bases between them. CDR3 protein: CASSPRTEASPQHF. Written as DNA, the CDR3 is TGTGCCAGCAGTCCCCGGACCGAGGCGTCGCCCCAGCATTTT.

This clonotype has a count of ten or more. The chain has TRBV20-1 and TRBJ1-2, with D unclear. V was pared by 6 bases and J by 6 bases, with 14 bases between. CDR1 and CDR2 (germline): DFQATT, SNEGSKA (reference sequence). This CDR3 is 12 amino acids long. The CDR3 here is CSAPWSIDGYTF. CDR3 in DNA: TGCAGTGCCCCCTGGTCTATCGATGGCTACACCTTC.

The V gene is TRBV6-2 or TRBV6-3, the J gene TRBJ2-7, with 14 bases that match TRBD2. V was clipped by 9 bases and J by 0 bases; unmatched bases: 7. Germline lookup yields CDR1 MNHEY and CDR2 SVGEGT. This CDR3 is 16 amino acids long. The CDR3 here is CASKGTSGRGSYEQYF. The CDR3 DNA reads TGTGCCAGTAAAGGGACTAGCGGGAGAGGCTCCTACGAGCAGTACTTC.

This clonotype came up many times. This sequence joins TRBV20-1 and TRBJ2-7; TRBD2 matches at 11 bases. V dropped 4 bases and J dropped 4; count of bases not matched to a gene: 6. The germline V gene encodes CDR1 DFQATT and CDR2 SNEGSKA (reference sequence). The CDR3 spans 14 residues. The CDR3 sequence: CSAIRLAGSYEQYF. The CDR3 region has the DNA TGCAGTGCTATCCGACTAGCGGGATCGTACGAGCAGTACTTC.

The chain carries TRBV3-1 and TRBJ1-1; a weak D match, TRBD1 (5 bases). The ends were cut back, 6 bases at V and 5 bases at J, with 13 bases in the middle. The CDR3 is 13 residues long. The V gene's germline CDR1 is LGHDT and CDR2 YNNKEL (reference sequence). The CDR3, as DNA: TGTGCCAGCAGGGGGGAGGTAGGGACTGAAGCTTTCTTT. Translation: CASRGEVGTEAFF.

This clonotype showed up many times. The chain's CDR3 is CATKQMINSPLHF. CDR3 in DNA: TGTGCCACCAAGCAAATGATCAATTCACCCCTCCACTTT. J is TRBJ1-6 and V is TRBV28; D ambiguous. The CDR3 runs to 13 residues. Trimming took off 10 bases at V and 7 bases at J, with 14 bases between the two ends. Germline assignment: CDR1 MDHEN and CDR2 SYDVKM.

This clonotype was seen ten or more times. This chain uses TRBV12-3 or TRBV12-4 with TRBJ2-3, with D possibly matching TRBD1 (6 bases). The CDR3 length is 15 residues. Trimming stripped 3 bases from V and 0 bases from J, with 10 bases between. The CDR3 DNA reads as TGTGCCAGCAGTTTCTGGGACAAAAGCACAGATACGCAGTATTTT. Its protein product is CASSFWDKSTDTQYF.

This clonotype was found a few times. This rearrangement joins TRBV9 to TRBJ2-7; 11 nucleotides match TRBD2. The CDR3 length is 15 residues. Per the germline V gene, CDR1 is SGDLS and CDR2 is YYNGEE. The ends lost 3 bases at V and 4 bases at J; junction bases unmatched: 6. The CDR3 DNA reads TGTGCCAGCAGCGCGGGACTAGCGGTAACGTACGAGCAGTACTTC. It yields the protein CASSAGLAVTYEQYF.

The sample holds a few counts of this clonotype. The J gene is TRBJ2-6, the V gene TRBV10-2, with D hard to call. The CDR3 is 16 amino acids. Trimming took 8 bases from V and 0 from J, leaving 14 bases between them. CDR1 WSHSY and CDR2 SAAADI come from the germline V gene. The CDR3 DNA reads TGCGCCAGCGGTGGCCTTTCCATCTCTGGGGCCAACGTCCTGACTTTC. It is translated as CASGGLSISGANVLTF.

This clonotype was recorded many times. The V and J genes are TRBV27 and TRBJ2-7; D gene unclear. V dropped 2 bases and J dropped 1 base, with 6 bases sitting between them. Germline loops: CDR1 MNHEY, CDR2 SMNVEV (reference sequence). The CDR3 has 13 amino acids. The CDR3 DNA sequence: TGTGCCAGCAGTTTAAAGCCATCCTACGAGCAGTACTTC. Its translation is CASSLKPSYEQYF.

In this sample, this clonotype turned up once. V and J are TRBV9 and TRBJ2-7, with 9 nucleotides matching TRBD1. V shed 4 bases and J 3 bases; nucleotides not matched to a gene: 5. CDR1 and CDR2 (germline): SGDLS, YYNGEE. The CDR3 is 14 amino acids. The CDR3 region has the DNA TGTGCCAGCAGCCGCGGGACAGGGTACTACGAGCAGTACTTC. This encodes CASSRGTGYYEQYF.

There are many counts of this clonotype. J is TRBJ1-2 and V is TRBV20-1, with TRBD1 as a possible D gene (6 bases). Germline CDR1 DFQATT, CDR2 SNEGSKA (reference sequence). This CDR3 is 15 amino acids long. Trimming took 0 bases from V and 3 from J, leaving 14 bases between them. DNA for the CDR3: TGCAGTGCTAGAGATCTCACAGGGATCGACTATGGCTACACCTTC. It encodes CSARDLTGIDYGYTF.

This clonotype has a count of ten or more. V usage is TRBV12-3 or TRBV12-4 and J usage is TRBJ2-3; D is possibly TRBD2 (6 bases). Between the trimmed V and J ends, which lost 3 bases and 4 bases, there was a span of 11 bases. The CDR3 extends over 14 amino acids. The CDR3 bases are TGTGCCAGCAGTTTGGGCGGGATGCCAGATACGCAGTATTTT. The encoded protein is CASSLGGMPDTQYF.

About this clonotype: The conserved closing phenylalanine or tryptophan is absent in this CDR3, likely reflecting a read error. This chain uses TRBV6-1 with TRBJ2-7, with 9 nucleotides matching TRBD1. The CDR3 spans 16 residues. Trimming took 6 bases from V and 1 from J; bases not matched to a gene: 10. In germline, CDR1 is MNHNS, CDR2 SASEGT. The CDR3 coding sequence is TGTGCCAGCAGATGGACAGGGGACGTCTTATCCTACGAGCAGTACTCC. It specifies CASRWTGDVLSYEQYS.

With regard to this clonotype: A single base is all that separates this from a far larger clone, so a read error is likely. V usage is TRBV2 and J usage is TRBJ2-1; TRBD2 matches 10 bases. This CDR3 contains 15 residues. Trimming cost V 3 bases and J 10 bases; bases outside gene matches: 9. CDR1 is SNHLY, CDR2 FYNNEI, per germline. CDR3 amino acids: CASSEASGRSYEQFF. The CDR3 DNA reads TGTGCCAGCAGTGAGGCTAGCGGGAGATCCTACGAGCAGTTCTTC.

In its sample, this clonotype was seen a few times. The V call is TRBV29-1, the J call TRBJ1-2; D remains ambiguous. Germline loops: CDR1 SQVTM, CDR2 ANQGSEA. The CDR3 sequence is 14 residues long. V shed 0 bases and J shed 2 bases, with 10 bases lying between them. CDR3 sequence (DNA): TGCAGCGTTGAAGATCCGGGCAGCAACTATGGCTACACCTTC. This encodes CSVEDPGSNYGYTF.